A selection of T cell receptor beta chains follows, all from one sample in a study of vaccination and CD4 T cells after COVID-19. TCRdb fed the PCR reads into MiXCR, producing one record per CDR3 protein. The table has approximately 1,300 distinct CDR3 sequences, about 18% seen once. These receptors' targets are unknown. The sample taken for sequencing was CD4+ T cells from blood, cultured in vitro. The receptors come from a human donor in good health. Both conserved end residues are part of each CDR3. Each record gives: V gene, D gene, J gene, clone size, CDR3 protein, CDR3 DNA. A D gene is named only where the DNA matches it firmly. Some rows have no size entry. The others give once, few or many, or a class for an expanded clone.

>TRBV6-1|NA|TRBJ1-4|NA
CASSEGSEEKLFF
TGTGCCAGCAGTGAGGGGTCGGAGGAAAAACTGTTTTTT
>TRBV27|NA|TRBJ1-2|medium-sized
CASSLYAGGLNYGYTF
TGTGCCAGCAGTTTATACGCGGGAGGACTTAACTATGGCTACACCTTC
>TRBV2|NA|TRBJ1-1|few
CASSVIRQGEAFF
TGTGCCAGCAGTGTTATTAGGCAGGGTGAAGCTTTCTTT
>TRBV20-1|TRBD2|TRBJ2-5|medium-sized
CSATGGQETQYF
TGCAGTGCCACGGGAGGGCAAGAGACCCAGTACTTC
>TRBV5-1|TRBD2|TRBJ2-2|few
CASVGLAGTGELFF
TGCGCCAGCGTCGGACTAGCGGGAACCGGGGAGCTGTTTTTT
>TRBV7-9|NA|TRBJ2-7|once
CASSPQPSYEQYF
TGTGCCAGCAGCCCTCAGCCAAGCTACGAGCAGTACTTC
>TRBV19|NA|TRBJ1-1|few
CASSLQGNTEAFF
TGTGCCAGTAGTTTACAGGGGAACACTGAAGCTTTCTTT
>TRBV6-1|NA|TRBJ1-5|NA
CASSEAWGRGNQPQHF
TGTGCCAGCAGTGAAGCTTGGGGGAGGGGCAATCAGCCCCAGCATTTT
>TRBV20-1|NA|TRBJ2-2|few
CSARPPGGANTGELFF
TGCAGTGCTAGGCCTCCGGGGGGCGCGAACACCGGGGAGCTGTTTTTT
>TRBV5-8|NA|TRBJ2-3|NA
CASLGTAYTDTQYF
TGTGCCAGCCTCGGGACGGCCTACACAGATACGCAGTATTTT
>TRBV2|NA|TRBJ2-3|few
CASKEGPDTQYF
TGTGCCAGCAAGGAGGGCCCCGATACGCAGTATTTT
>TRBV20-1|TRBD2|TRBJ2-7|few
CSARTGGRVNYEQYF
TGCAGTGCTAGAACGGGGGGGCGGGTGAACTACGAGCAGTACTTC
>TRBV20-1|TRBD2|TRBJ2-3|medium-sized
CSARSGGTDTQYF
TGCAGTGCTAGAAGCGGGGGCACAGATACGCAGTATTTT
>TRBV28|NA|TRBJ2-1|large
CASSLNGRNNEQFF
TGTGCCAGCAGTTTAAATGGCCGGAACAATGAGCAGTTCTTC
>TRBV10-3|NA|TRBJ2-7|few
CAISGGMGNEQYF
TGTGCCATCAGTGGAGGGATGGGAAACGAGCAGTACTTC
>TRBV10-3|TRBD2|TRBJ2-3|NA
CAISESTLGREGLASTDTQYF
TGTGCCATCAGTGAGTCGACTCTGGGCAGGGAGGGCCTCGCTAGCACAGATACGCAGTATTTT
>TRBV7-8|NA|TRBJ2-1|few
CASSLDPLFNEQFF
TGTGCCAGCAGCTTAGATCCCCTCTTCAATGAGCAGTTCTTC
>TRBV28|TRBD1|TRBJ2-7|medium-sized
CASSTGTGVHEQYF
TGTGCCAGCAGTACCGGGACAGGGGTCCACGAGCAGTACTTC
>TRBV11-2|NA|TRBJ2-5|medium-sized
CASSLAGRQETQYF
TGTGCCAGCAGCTTAGCGGGCAGACAAGAGACCCAGTACTTC
>TRBV27|NA|TRBJ1-6|few
CASSFVGNSPLHF
TGTGCCAGCAGTTTTGTCGGAAATTCACCCCTCCACTTT
>TRBV27|TRBD2|TRBJ2-7|NA
CASRIAGAPPGEQYF
TGTGCCAGCAGGATAGCGGGAGCCCCCCCGGGAGAGCAGTACTTC
>TRBV5-1|NA|TRBJ1-2|few
CASSPTTGTPNYGYTF
TGCGCCAGCAGCCCAACTACCGGGACACCTAACTATGGCTACACCTTC
>TRBV6-7|TRBD1|TRBJ2-7|few
CASTCGQGSSYEQYF
TGTGCCAGCACCTGCGGACAGGGGAGCTCCTACGAGCAGTACTTC
>TRBV5-4|NA|TRBJ2-5|few
CASSLRTIQETQYF
TGTGCCAGCAGCCTGAGGACTATCCAAGAGACCCAGTACTTC
>TRBV28|TRBD1|TRBJ2-5|medium-sized
CASSPSDRGGTQYF
TGTGCCAGCAGCCCGAGCGACAGGGGCGGGACCCAGTACTTC
>TRBV7-2|TRBD2|TRBJ2-7|few
CASSPLLAGAVAYEQYF
TGTGCCAGCAGCCCATTGCTAGCGGGGGCCGTTGCCTACGAGCAGTACTTC